This T cell receptor beta chain was recovered during a study of cytomegalovirus exposure and HLA in healthy donors. Study at large: Unique TCRs numbering around 85 million, obtained from HLA-typed donors, made up an early data release.

The study, taken as a whole, reports: When presence/absence was analysed, sequencing depth was taken to be roughly uniform across donors.

In regard to this clone: Its antigen is currently unknown.

The CDR3 is 16 amino acids. V lost 2 bases and J 2 bases, leaving 14 bases between the germline ends. The germline V gene has CDR1 MNHEY and CDR2 SVGAGI. Vbeta (60) and Jbeta (13) primers were used in the PCR. In the original analysis: Around 80 million unique TCR beta chains, 10 million to 13 million of them shared, were counted by a later analysis. Measured with immunoSEQ multiplex PCR; TCRdb has only the in-frame clones, and not every one. The D gene and trimming were derived from the DNA, and the V and J assignments and clone size from that table. The sample gives some 130,000 clones, more than 65% of which show up once; 4.2% is in the top ten.

This receptor was identified in a male donor in good health and CMV-seropositive. The chain links TRBV6-5 to TRBJ2-3; TRBD1 is a possible D gene (5 bases). Sequenced sample: PBMCs. Here the CDR3 reads CASSYAPPGFTDTQYF. CDR3 nucleotide sequence: TGTGCCAGCAGTTACGCCCCCCCAGGGTTCACAGATACGCAGTATTTT.